This TCR beta chain was retrieved from a study of CD8+ T cells in alopecia areata. Findings and limits, study-wide: Normal scalp had lower clonality than lesional scalp, with alopecia totalis/universalis lesions showing this most strongly. Scalp samples also contribute reads from the resident alphabeta T cells found in normal skin.

As for this clone: Its antigen is not identified.

Extracted RNA was reverse transcribed into cDNA, the sequencing template. Repertoires were generated with immunoSEQ multiplex PCR, while TCRdb's copy carries only in-frame clones and drops some. The table lists about 150,000 clones, less than 65% of them singletons, with 30% to 45% in the top ten. Germline assignment: CDR1 MNHEY and CDR2 SMNVEV (reference sequence). There are 13 residues in the CDR3. V was trimmed by 6 bases and J by 4 bases, leaving 13 bases between them. Sorted populations comprised CD4+ and CD8+ T cells obtained from PBMCs. This TCR was sampled from a human donor in good health. Specimen: CD8+ T cells sorted from blood. This chain links TRBV27 with TRBJ2-7; D is ambiguous. CDR3 region: CASSYSSGYEQYF. Here the CDR3 DNA reads TGTGCCAGCAGCTACTCCTCCGGATACGAGCAGTACTTC.